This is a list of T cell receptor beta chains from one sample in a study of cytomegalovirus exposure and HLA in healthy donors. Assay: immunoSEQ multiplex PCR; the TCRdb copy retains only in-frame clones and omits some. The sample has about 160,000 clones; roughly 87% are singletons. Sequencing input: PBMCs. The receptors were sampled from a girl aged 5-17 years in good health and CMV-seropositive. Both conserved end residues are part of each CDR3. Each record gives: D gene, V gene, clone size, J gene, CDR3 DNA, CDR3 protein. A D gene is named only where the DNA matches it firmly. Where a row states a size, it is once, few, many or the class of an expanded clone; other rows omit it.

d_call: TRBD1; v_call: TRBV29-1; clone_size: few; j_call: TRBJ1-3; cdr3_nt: TGCAGCTTCCAAGACAGGGGGCGAAACACCATATATTTT; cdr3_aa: CSFQDRGRNTIYF
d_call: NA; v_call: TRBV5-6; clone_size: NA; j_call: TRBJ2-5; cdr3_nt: TGTGCCAGCAGCGGGAGTGGGCTGGAGACCCAGTACTTC; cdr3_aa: CASSGSGLETQYF
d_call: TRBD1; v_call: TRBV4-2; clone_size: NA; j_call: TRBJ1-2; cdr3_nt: TGTGCCAGCAGCCAAGCCGGGAACCCACAGGGGAAGGGCTACACCTTC; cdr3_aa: CASSQAGNPQGKGYTF
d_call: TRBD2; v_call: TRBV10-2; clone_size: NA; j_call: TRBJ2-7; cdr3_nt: TGCGCCAGCAGTGAAATCCGGCTAGCGGGATTACACGAGCAGTACTTC; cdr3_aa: CASSEIRLAGLHEQYF
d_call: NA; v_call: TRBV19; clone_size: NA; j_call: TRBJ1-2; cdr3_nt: TGTGCCAGTAAGGCCAGCCGGGCAGGGGAGAACTATGGCTACACCTTC; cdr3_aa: CASKASRAGENYGYTF
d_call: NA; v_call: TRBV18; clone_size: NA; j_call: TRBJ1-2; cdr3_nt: TGTGCCAGCTCACCAGGCGTTACAGGATCCTATGGCTACACCTTC; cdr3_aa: CASSPGVTGSYGYTF
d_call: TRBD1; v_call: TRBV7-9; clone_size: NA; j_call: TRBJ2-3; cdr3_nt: TGTGCCAGCAGCCTCGGGACAGGGGGGGCAGATACGCAGTATTTT; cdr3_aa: CASSLGTGGADTQYF
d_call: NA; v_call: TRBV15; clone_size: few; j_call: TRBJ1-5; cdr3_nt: TGTGCCACCAGCAGAGATAAGGGAGGGCGTCAGCCCCAGCATTTT; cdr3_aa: CATSRDKGGRQPQHF
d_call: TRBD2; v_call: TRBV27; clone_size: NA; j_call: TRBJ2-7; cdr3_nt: TGTGCCAGCACCGACGTGCGGGGGGGCCTCTACGAGCAGTACTTC; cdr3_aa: CASTDVRGGLYEQYF
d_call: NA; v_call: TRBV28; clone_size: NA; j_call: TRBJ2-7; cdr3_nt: TGTGCCAGCAACGAACCGTGGACAGCGGTGGGATACGAGCAGTACTTC; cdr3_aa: CASNEPWTAVGYEQYF
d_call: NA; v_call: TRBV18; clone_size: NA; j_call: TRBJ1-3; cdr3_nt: TGTGCCAGCTCACCAGGGGCGGCTGGAAACACCATATATTTT; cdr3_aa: CASSPGAAGNTIYF
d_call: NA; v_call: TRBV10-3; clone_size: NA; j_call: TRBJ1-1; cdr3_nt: TGTGCCATCACCCCGGTTCGAGGGCTAGCCGACACTGAAGCTTTCTTT; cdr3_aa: CAITPVRGLADTEAFF
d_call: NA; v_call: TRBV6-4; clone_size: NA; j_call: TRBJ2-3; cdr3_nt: TGTGCCAGCAGTGACTCAATAGCGAAGAGCACAGATACGCAGTATTTT; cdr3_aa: CASSDSIAKSTDTQYF
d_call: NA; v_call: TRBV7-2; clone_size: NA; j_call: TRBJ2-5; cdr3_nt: TGTGCCAGCAGCTGGGCGGGGGCAAAACAAGAGACCCAGTACTTC; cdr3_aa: CASSWAGAKQETQYF
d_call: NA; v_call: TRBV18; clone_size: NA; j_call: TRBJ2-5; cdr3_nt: TGTGCCAGCTCACCGCAGGGCCGCCAAGAGACCCAGTACTTC; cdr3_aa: CASSPQGRQETQYF
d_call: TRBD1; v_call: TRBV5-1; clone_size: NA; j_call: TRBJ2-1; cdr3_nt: TGCGCCAGCAGCTTGGTTGGTGGGACAGGGACCAATGAGCAGTTCTTC; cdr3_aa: CASSLVGGTGTNEQFF